This T cell receptor (beta chain) was recorded in a study of blood T cell repertoires in COVID-19. Study overall: From the United States, Italy and Spain came samples of acute and convalescent COVID-19. PBMCs, B-cell-depleted T cells, or T cells provided the cDNA or gDNA that made up the material.

Authors' processing steps: By means of reference gene primer amplification, nucleated cell counts were estimated. TCRdb's table, derived via immunoSEQ multiplex PCR, lists solely in-frame clones and lacks some. V and J calls and clone size come straight from that table; D and trimming were deduced from the DNA. This sample carries under 150,000 clones, about 85% of them seen once, and the ten largest clones take about 3.6%. Germline V gene lookup returns CDR1 MGHRA and CDR2 YSYEKL. The V and J ends lost 4 bases and 0 bases respectively, with 14 bases between them. The CDR3 consists of 16 residues. In this sample, this clone turned up once.

The chain links TRBV4-1 to TRBJ2-3; D is possibly TRBD2 (6 bases). The sample comprised peripheral blood. The sequence derives from a man aged 35-49 years with acute or convalescent COVID-19. CDR3 in DNA: TGCGCCAGCAGCCCCCGGCCTGCGGGGAGCACAGATACGCAGTATTTT. Translated: CASSPRPAGSTDTQYF.